Listed below are T cell receptor beta chains from one sample, sequenced in a study of Graves' ophthalmopathy and Graves' hyperthyroidism. TCRdb reanalysed the multiplex PCR reads using MiXCR and keeps one entry per CDR3 protein. The sample holds about 380,000 distinct CDR3 sequences; over 15% are singletons and the top ten take around 7%. The specimen sequenced was peripheral blood. These receptor sequences come from a woman in her late teens or twenties with stable Graves' hyperthyroidism. Each CDR3 is given with its conserved first and last residue. The D gene is left open where the match is weak. A row's size may be missing; if present it is once, few, many or a size class.

clone_size d_call j_call cdr3_length v_call cdr3_aa cdr3_nt
few - TRBJ1-1 16 TRBV5-1 CASSSQTGSMNTEAFF TGCGCCAGCAGCTCCCAAACAGGGTCCATGAACACTGAAGCTTTCTTT
- - TRBJ2-7 15 TRBV9 CASSVGAGPRNEQYF TGTGCCAGCAGCGTAGGGGCAGGTCCGAGAAACGAGCAGTACTTC
few - TRBJ2-7 16 TRBV19 CASSRPGAPSSYEQYF TGTGCCAGTTCCCGGCCAGGGGCCCCGAGCTCCTACGAGCAGTACTTC
many - TRBJ1-5 16 TRBV20-1 CSARVVGGRGGQPQHF TGCAGTGCTAGAGTCGTGGGCGGCAGGGGAGGACAGCCCCAGCATTTT
many - TRBJ1-1 11 TRBV6-2/TRBV6-3 CASSQRIEAFF TGTGCCAGCAGTCAAAGGATTGAAGCTTTCTTT
many TRBD1 TRBJ1-1 16 TRBV19 CASSQTGRRTTTEAFF TGTGCCAGTAGTCAGACAGGGAGGAGAACCACCACTGAAGCTTTCTTT
many - TRBJ2-7 14 TRBV7-3 CASSQGGAGYEQYF TGTGCCAGCAGTCAAGGGGGGGCCGGCTACGAGCAGTACTTC
many TRBD1 TRBJ2-7 15 TRBV7-2 CASSADRVRGHEQYF TGTGCCAGCAGCGCTGACAGGGTTCGAGGGCACGAGCAGTACTTC
once - TRBJ1-6 15 TRBV6-5 CASSYAGTNNSPLHF TGTGCCAGCAGTTACGCGGGGACCAATAATTCACCCCTCCACTTT
few - TRBJ2-7 13 TRBV3-1 CASSQDPGYEQYF TGTGCCAGCAGCCAAGATCCAGGCTACGAGCAGTACTTC
once - TRBJ2-7 14 TRBV4-1 CASSQAPQGGEQYF TGCGCCAGCAGCCAAGCTCCCCAGGGTGGTGAGCAGTACTTC
many TRBD2 TRBJ2-4 19 TRBV6-5 CASSYSYDGGSLAKNIQYF TGTGCCAGCAGTTACTCTTACGACGGGGGGAGCCTAGCCAAAAACATTCAGTACTTC
many - TRBJ1-5 17 TRBV15 CATSRASGAGGNQPQHF TGTGCCACCAGCAGAGCCTCTGGGGCAGGCGGCAATCAGCCCCAGCATTTT
few TRBD1 TRBJ2-2 14 TRBV6-1 CASSPTGAAGELFF TGTGCCAGCAGTCCGACAGGGGCCGCCGGGGAGCTGTTTTTT
many - TRBJ1-6 11 TRBV7-9 CASSLMSPLHF TGTGCCAGCAGCTTAATGTCACCCCTCCACTTT
- TRBD1 TRBJ2-7 14 TRBV7-8 CVSSLQGVHYEQYF TGTGTCAGCAGCTTACAGGGGGTTCACTACGAGCAGTACTTC
many TRBD2 TRBJ2-7 18 TRBV7-8 CASSLGGLVAGIKLEQYF TGTGCCAGCAGCTTAGGAGGGTTGGTAGCGGGAATTAAGTTGGAGCAGTACTTC
many TRBD2 TRBJ2-2 16 TRBV11-2 CASSQTSGGLSGELFF TGTGCCAGCAGCCAAACTAGCGGGGGGTTATCCGGGGAGCTGTTTTTT
many - TRBJ1-1 13 TRBV20-1 CSASPRVNTEAFF TGCAGTGCTAGCCCCAGAGTCAACACTGAAGCTTTCTTT
few - TRBJ1-5 14 TRBV14 CASSQDRGCQPQHF TGTGCCAGCAGCCAAGATCGGGGGTGCCAGCCCCAGCATTTT
many - TRBJ2-5 15 TRBV2 CASSDGGTAQETQYF TGTGCCAGCAGTGATGGTGGGACTGCCCAAGAGACCCAGTACTTC
many TRBD2 TRBJ2-7 15 TRBV28 CASSSMGLGGYEQYF TGTGCCAGCAGTTCAATGGGACTCGGGGGGTACGAGCAGTACTTC